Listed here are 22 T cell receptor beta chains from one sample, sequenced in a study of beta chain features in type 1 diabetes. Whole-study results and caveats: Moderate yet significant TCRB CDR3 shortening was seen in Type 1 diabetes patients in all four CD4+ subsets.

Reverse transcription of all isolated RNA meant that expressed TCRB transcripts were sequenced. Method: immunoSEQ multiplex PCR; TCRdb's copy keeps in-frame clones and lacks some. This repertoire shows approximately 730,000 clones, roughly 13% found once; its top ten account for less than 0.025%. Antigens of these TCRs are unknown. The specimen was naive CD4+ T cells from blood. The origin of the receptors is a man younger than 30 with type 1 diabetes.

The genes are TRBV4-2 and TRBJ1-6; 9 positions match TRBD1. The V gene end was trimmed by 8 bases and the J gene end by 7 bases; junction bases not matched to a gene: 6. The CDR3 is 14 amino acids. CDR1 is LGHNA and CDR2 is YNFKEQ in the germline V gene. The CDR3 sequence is CASRDDRGNSPLHF. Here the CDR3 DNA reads TGTGCCAGCCGGGACGACAGGGGGAATTCACCCCTCCACTTT.

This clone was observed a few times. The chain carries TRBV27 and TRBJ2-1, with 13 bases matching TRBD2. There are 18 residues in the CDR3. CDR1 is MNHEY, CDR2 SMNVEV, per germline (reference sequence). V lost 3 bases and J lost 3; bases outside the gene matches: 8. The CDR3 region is CASSFLLAGGKDYNEQFF. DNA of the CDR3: TGTGCCAGCAGTTTCCTACTAGCGGGGGGGAAAGACTACAATGAGCAGTTCTTC.

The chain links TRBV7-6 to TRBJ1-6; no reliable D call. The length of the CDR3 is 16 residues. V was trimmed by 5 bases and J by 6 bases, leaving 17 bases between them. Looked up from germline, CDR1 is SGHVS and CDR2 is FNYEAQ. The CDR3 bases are TGTGCCAGCAGCCCCTTCGCGTCTTTGGGTAATTCACCCCTCCACTTT. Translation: CASSPFASLGNSPLHF.

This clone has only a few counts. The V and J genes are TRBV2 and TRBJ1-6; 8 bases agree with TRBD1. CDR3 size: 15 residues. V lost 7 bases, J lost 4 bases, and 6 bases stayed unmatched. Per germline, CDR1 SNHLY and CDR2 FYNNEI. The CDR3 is CASTEQGAYNSPLHF. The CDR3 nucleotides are TGTGCCAGCACCGAGCAGGGGGCTTATAATTCACCCCTCCACTTT. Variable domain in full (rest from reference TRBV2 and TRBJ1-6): EPEVTQTPSHQVTQMGQEVILRCVPISNHLYFYWYRQILGQKVEFLVSFYNNEISEKSEIFDDQFSVERPDGSNFTLKIRSTKLEDSAMYFCASTEQGAYNSPLHFGNGTRLTVT.

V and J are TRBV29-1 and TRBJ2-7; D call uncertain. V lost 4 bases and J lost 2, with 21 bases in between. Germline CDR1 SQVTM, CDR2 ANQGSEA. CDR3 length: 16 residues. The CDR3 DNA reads TGCAGCGTTGTCTCCGACACCGTGGCCCTCCCCTACGAGCAGTACTTC. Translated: CSVVSDTVALPYEQYF.

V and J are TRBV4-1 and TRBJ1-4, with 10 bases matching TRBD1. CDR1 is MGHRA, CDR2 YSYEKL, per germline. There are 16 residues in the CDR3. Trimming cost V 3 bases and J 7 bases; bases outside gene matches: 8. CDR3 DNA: TGCGCCAGCAGCCACGTACCGGGACAGGGGATTGAAAAACTGTTTTTT. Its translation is CASSHVPGQGIEKLFF.

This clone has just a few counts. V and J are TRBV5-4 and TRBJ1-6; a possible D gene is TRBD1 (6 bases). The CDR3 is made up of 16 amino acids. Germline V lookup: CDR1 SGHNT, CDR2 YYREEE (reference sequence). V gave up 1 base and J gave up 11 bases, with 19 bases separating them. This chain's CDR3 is CASSLSGGGPMAPLHF. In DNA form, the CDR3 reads TGTGCCAGCAGCTTGTCGGGTGGGGGCCCGATGGCACCCCTCCACTTT.

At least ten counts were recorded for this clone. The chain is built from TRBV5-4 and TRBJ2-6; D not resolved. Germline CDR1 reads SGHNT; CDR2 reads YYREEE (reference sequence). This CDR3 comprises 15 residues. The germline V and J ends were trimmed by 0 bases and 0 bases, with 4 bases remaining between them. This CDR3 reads CASSLGNSGANVLTF. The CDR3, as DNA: TGTGCCAGCAGCTTGGGGAACTCTGGGGCCAACGTCCTGACTTTC.

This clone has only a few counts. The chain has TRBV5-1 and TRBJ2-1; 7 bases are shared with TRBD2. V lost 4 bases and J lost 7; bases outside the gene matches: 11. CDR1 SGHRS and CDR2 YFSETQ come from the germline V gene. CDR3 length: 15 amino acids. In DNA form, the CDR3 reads TGCGCCAGCAGCCATACTAGCGTAAGGGCTAATGAGCAGTTCTTC. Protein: CASSHTSVRANEQFF.

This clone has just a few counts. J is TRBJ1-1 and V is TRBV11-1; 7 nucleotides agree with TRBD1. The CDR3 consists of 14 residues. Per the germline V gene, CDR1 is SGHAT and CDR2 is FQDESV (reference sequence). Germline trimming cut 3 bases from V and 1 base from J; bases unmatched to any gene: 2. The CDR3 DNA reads TGTGCCAGCAGCTTGGGACAGCCGAACACTGAAGCTTTCTTT. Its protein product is CASSLGQPNTEAFF.

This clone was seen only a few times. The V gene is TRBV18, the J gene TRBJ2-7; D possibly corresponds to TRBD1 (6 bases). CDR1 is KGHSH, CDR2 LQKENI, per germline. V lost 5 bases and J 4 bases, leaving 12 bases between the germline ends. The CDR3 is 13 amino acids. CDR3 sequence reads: CASSRDTTYEQYF. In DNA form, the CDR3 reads TGTGCCAGCTCAAGGGACACTACTTACGAGCAGTACTTC.

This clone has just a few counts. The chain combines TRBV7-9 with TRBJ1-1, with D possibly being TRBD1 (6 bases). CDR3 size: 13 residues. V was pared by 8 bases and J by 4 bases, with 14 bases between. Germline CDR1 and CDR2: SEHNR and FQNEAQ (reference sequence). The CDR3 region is CASSTQGSTEAFF. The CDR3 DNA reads TGTGCCAGCTCAACACAGGGTTCCACTGAAGCTTTCTTT.

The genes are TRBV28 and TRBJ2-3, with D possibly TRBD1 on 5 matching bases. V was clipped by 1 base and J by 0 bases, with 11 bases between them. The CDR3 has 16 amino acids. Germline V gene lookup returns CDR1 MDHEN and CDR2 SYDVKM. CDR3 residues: CASSLFQGSSTDTQYF. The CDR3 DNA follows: TGTGCCAGCAGTTTATTCCAGGGAAGTAGCACAGATACGCAGTATTTT.

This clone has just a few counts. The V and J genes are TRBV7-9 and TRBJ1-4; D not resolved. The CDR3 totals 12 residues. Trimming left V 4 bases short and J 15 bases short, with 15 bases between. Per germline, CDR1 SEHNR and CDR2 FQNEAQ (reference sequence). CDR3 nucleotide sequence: TGTGCCAGCAGCTCCCGGGCGGGAGGGATGTTTTTT. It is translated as CASSSRAGGMFF.

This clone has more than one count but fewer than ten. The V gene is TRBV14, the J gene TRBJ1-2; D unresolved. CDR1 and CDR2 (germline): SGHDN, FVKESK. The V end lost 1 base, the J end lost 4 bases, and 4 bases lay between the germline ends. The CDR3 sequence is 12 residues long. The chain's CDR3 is CASSQGVYGYTF. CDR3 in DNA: TGTGCCAGCAGCCAAGGGGTCTATGGCTACACCTTC.

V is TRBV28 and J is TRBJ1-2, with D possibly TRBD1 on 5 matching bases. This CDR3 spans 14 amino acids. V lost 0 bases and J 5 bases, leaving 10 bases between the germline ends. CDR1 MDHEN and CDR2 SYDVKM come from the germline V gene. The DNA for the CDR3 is TGTGCCAGCAGTTTATGGCAGGGTCCATATGGCTACACCTTC. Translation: CASSLWQGPYGYTF.

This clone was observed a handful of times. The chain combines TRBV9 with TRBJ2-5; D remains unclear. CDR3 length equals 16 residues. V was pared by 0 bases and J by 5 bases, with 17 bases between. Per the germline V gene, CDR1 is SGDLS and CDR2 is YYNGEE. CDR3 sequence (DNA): TGTGCCAGCAGCGTAGCTACAAGGGCAATGGGGGAGACCCAGTACTTC. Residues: CASSVATRAMGETQYF.

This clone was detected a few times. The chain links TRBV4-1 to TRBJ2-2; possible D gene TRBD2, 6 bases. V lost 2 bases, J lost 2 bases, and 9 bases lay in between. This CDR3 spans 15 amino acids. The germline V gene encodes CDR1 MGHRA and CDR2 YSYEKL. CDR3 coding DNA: TGCGCCAGCAGCCAAAGCGGGCATAACACCGGGGAGCTGTTTTTT. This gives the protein CASSQSGHNTGELFF.

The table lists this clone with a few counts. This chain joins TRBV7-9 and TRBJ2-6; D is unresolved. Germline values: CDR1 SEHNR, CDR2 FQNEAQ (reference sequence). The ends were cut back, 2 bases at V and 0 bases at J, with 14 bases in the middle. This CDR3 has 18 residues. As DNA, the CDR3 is TGTGCCAGCAGCTTAATTAAGGGCCCCCCCTCTGGGGCCAACGTCCTGACTTTC. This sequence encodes CASSLIKGPPSGANVLTF.

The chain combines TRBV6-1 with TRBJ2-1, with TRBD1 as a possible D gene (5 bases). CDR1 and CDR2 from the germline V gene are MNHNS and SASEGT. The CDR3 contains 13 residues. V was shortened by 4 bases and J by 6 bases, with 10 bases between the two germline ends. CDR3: CASSVKQGNEQFF. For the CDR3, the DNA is TGTGCCAGCAGTGTCAAGCAGGGCAATGAGCAGTTCTTC.

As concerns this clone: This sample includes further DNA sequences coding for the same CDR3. The CDR3 DNA sequence: TGTGCCAGCTCACCAGGTTCAGAGAACACTGAAGCTTTCTTT. Translating it yields CASSPGSENTEAFF. This chain links TRBV18 with TRBJ1-1; D remains ambiguous. The CDR3 is 14 residues long. V lost 2 bases and J 1 base, leaving 8 bases between the germline ends. Germline V gene lookup returns CDR1 KGHSH and CDR2 LQKENI.

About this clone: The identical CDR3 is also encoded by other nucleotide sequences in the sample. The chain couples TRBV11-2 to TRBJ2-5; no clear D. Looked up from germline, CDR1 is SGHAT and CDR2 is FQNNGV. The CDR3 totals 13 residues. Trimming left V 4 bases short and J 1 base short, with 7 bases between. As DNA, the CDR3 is TGTGCCAGCAGCTCACTGGGCCAAGAGACCCAGTACTTC. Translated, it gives CASSSLGQETQYF.